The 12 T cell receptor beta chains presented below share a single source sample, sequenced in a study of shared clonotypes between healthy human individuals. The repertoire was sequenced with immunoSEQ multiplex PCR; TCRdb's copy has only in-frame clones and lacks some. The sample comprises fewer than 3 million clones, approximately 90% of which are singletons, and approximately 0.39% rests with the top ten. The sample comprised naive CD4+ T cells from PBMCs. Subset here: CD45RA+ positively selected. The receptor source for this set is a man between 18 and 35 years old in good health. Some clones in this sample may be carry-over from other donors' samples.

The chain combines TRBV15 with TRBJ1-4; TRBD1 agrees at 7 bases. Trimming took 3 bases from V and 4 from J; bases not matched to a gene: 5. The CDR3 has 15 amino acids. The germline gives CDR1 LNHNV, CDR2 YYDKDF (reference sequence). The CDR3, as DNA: TGTGCCACCAGCAGTGGACAGGAACGTAATGAAAAACTGTTTTTT. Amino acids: CATSSGQERNEKLFF. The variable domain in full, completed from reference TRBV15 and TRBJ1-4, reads DAMVIQNPRYQVTQFGKPVTLSCSQTLNHNVMYWYQQKSSQAPKLLFHYYDKDFNNEADTPDNFQSRRPNTSFCFLDIRSPGLGDTAMYLCATSSGQERNEKLFFGSGTQLSVL.

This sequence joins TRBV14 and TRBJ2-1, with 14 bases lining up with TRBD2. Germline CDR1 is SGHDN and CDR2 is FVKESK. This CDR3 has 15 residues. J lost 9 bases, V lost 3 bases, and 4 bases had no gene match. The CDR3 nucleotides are TGTGCCAGCAGCCAGACTAGCGGGAGGGCTGGTGAGCAGTTCTTC. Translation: CASSQTSGRAGEQFF.

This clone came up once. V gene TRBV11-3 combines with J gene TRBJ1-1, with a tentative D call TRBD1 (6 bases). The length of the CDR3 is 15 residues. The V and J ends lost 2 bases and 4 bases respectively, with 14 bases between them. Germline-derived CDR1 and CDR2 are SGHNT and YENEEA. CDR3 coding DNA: TGTGCCAGCAGCTTAACAACAGGGTCGGCCACTGAAGCTTTCTTT. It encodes CASSLTTGSATEAFF.

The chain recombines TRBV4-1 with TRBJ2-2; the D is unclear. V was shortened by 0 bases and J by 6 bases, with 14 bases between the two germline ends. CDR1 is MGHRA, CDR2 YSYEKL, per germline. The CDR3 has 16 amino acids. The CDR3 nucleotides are TGCGCCAGCAGCCAAGATGCCCCGCAGGTCTCCGGGGAGCTGTTTTTT. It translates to CASSQDAPQVSGELFF.

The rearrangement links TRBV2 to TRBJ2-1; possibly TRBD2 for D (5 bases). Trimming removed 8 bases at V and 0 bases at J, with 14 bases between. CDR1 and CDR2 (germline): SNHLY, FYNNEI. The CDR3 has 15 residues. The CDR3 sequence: CASGGTSSSYNEQFF. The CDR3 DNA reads TGTGCCAGCGGAGGCACAAGCAGCTCCTACAATGAGCAGTTCTTC.

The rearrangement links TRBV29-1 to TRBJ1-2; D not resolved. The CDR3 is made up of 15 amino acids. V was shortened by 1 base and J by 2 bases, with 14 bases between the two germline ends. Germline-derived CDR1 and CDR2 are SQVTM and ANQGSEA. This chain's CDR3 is CSVEGTGRKNYGYTF. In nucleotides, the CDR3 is TGCAGCGTTGAAGGAACGGGCAGAAAAAACTATGGCTACACCTTC.

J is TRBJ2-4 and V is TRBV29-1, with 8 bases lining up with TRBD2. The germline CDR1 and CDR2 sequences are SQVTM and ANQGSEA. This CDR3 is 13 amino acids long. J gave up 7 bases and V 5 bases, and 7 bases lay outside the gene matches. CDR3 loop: CSVPGGGLNIQYF. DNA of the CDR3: TGCAGCGTTCCAGGCGGGGGGTTGAACATTCAGTACTTC. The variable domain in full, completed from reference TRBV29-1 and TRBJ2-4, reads SAVISQKPSRDICQRGTSLTIQCQVDSQVTMMFWYRQQPGQSLTLIATANQGSEATYESGFVIDKFPISRPNLTFSTLTVSNMSPEDSSIYLCSVPGGGLNIQYFGAGTRLSVL.

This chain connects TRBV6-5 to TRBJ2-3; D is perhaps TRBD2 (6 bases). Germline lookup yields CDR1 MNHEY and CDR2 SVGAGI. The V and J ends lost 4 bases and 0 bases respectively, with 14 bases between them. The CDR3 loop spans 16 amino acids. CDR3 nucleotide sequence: TGTGCCAGCAGTTCTCGGGGCGGGACTAGCACAGATACGCAGTATTTT. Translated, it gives CASSSRGGTSTDTQYF.

The CDR3 nucleotides are TGTGCCACCAGCAGAGATAAGGCGGACAGGGGATACACCTTC. Translated, it gives CATSRDKADRGYTF. This chain connects TRBV15 to TRBJ1-2; 9 bases are a match to TRBD1. V dropped 0 bases and J dropped 11; count of bases not matched to a gene: 7. This CDR3 has 14 residues. Germline CDR1 LNHNV, CDR2 YYDKDF (reference sequence). Full variable domain (outside the CDR3, taken from reference TRBV15 and TRBJ1-2): DAMVIQNPRYQVTQFGKPVTLSCSQTLNHNVMYWYQQKSSQAPKLLFHYYDKDFNNEADTPDNFQSRRPNTSFCFLDIRSPGLGDTAMYLCATSRDKADRGYTFGSGTRLTVV.

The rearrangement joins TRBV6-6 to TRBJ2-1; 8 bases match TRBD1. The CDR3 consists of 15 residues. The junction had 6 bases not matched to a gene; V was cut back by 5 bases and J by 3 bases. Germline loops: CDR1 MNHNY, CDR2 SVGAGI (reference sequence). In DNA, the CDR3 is TGTGCCAGCAGTAAACGGACAGGGCTCTACAATGAGCAGTTCTTC. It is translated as CASSKRTGLYNEQFF.

The CDR3 protein is CASSLRDSSSYNEQFF. CDR3 coding DNA: TGTGCCAGCAGCTTAAGGGACAGTAGCTCCTACAATGAGCAGTTCTTC. V gene TRBV7-8 combines with J gene TRBJ2-1; the match to TRBD1 covers 7 bases. This CDR3 is built from 16 residues. Trimming took 2 bases from V and 0 from J; bases not matched to a gene: 4. Germline assignment: CDR1 SGHVS and CDR2 FQNEAQ.

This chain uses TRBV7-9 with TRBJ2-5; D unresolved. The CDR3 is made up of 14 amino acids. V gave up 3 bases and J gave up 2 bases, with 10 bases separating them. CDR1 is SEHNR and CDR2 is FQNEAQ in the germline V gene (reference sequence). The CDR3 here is CASSLARLQETQYF. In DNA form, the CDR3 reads TGTGCCAGCAGCTTGGCGCGGTTACAAGAGACCCAGTACTTC.